The clone carrying this TCR beta chain was seen more than once but under ten times. Antigen: not known. The source of the sample is a study of T cell repertoires in cytomegalovirus infection. Study details: CMV infection together with matching HLA type was indicated by public TCR beta signatures.

TCRdb reanalysed the reads using MiXCR and keeps one entry per CDR3 protein. The sample lists 150,000 to 200,000 distinct CDR3 sequences, 25% to 30% seen once, with around 29% in the top ten. Trimming shortened V by 4 bases and J by 0 bases, and 7 bases separated the two germline ends. CDR1 and CDR2 (germline): SNHLY, FYNNEI. This CDR3 comprises 14 residues. Study-wide points: Dominant in the ex vivo response were TCR beta clonotypes restricted by HLA-C and specific for CMV. The cumulative frequency of public TCR beta families identified carriers of CMV plus the relevant HLA.

The source material was PBMCs. This TCR derives from a human donor in good health (CMV status not recorded). Some clones in this sample may be carry-over from other donors' samples. The V gene is TRBV2, the J gene TRBJ1-3; D ambiguous. The CDR3 bases are TGTGCCAGCAGTGCGACGACCTCTGGAAACACCATATATTTT. Its protein product is CASSATTSGNTIYF.